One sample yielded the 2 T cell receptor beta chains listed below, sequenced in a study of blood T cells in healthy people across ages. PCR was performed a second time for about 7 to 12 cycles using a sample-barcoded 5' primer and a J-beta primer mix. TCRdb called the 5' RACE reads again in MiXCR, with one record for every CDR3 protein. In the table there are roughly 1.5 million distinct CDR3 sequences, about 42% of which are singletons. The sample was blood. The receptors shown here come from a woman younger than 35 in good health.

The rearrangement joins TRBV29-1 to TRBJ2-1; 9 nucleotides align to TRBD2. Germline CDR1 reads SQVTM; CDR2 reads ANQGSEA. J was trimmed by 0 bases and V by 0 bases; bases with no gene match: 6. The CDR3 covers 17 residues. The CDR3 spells CSVEDSGGLSSYNEQFF. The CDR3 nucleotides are TGCAGCGTTGAAGATAGCGGGGGTCTAAGCTCCTACAATGAGCAGTTCTTC.

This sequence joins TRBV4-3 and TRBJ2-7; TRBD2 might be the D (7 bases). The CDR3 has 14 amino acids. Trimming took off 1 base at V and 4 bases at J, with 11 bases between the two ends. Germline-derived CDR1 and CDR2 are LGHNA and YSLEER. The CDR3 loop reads CASSQVKGGYEQYF. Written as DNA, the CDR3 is TGCGCCAGCAGCCAAGTTAAGGGGGGGTACGAGCAGTACTTC.